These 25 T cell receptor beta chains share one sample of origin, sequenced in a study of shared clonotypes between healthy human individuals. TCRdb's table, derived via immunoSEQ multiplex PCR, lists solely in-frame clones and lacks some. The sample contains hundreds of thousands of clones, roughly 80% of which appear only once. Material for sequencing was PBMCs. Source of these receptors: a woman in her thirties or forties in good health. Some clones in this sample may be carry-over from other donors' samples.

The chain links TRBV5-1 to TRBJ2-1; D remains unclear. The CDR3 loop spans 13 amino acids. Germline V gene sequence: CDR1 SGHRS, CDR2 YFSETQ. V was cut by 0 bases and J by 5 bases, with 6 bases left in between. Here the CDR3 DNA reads TGCGCCAGCAGCTTGGGCCTCAACAATGAGCAGTTCTTC. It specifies CASSLGLNNEQFF.

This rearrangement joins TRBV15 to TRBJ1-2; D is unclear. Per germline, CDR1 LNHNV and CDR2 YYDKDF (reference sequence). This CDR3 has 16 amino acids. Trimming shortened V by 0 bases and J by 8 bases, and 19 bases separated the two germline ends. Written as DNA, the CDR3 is TGTGCCACCAGCAGAGATAACCCCCGCGGAGGCCAAGGCTACACCTTC. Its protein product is CATSRDNPRGGQGYTF.

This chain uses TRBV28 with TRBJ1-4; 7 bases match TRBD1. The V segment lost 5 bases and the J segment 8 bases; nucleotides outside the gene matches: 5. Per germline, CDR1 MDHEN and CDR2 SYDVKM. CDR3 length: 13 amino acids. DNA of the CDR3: TGTGCCAGCAGTCCTTCAGGGGGAGAAAAACTGTTTTTT. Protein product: CASSPSGGEKLFF.

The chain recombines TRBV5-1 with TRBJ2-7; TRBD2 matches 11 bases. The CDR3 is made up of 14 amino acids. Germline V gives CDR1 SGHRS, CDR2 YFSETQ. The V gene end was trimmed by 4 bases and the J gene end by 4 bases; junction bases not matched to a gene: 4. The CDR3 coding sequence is TGCGCCAGCAGCAAGGGACTAGCGGAGTACGAGCAGTACTTC. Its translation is CASSKGLAEYEQYF.

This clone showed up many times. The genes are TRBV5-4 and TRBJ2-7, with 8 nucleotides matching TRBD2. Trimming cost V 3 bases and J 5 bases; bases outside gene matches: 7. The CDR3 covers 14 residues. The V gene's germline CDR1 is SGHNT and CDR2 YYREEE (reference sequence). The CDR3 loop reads CASSWRGAVDEQYF. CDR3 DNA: TGTGCCAGCAGCTGGCGGGGGGCCGTCGACGAGCAGTACTTC. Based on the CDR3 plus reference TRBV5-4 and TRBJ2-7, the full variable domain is ETGVTQSPTHLIKTRGQQVTLRCSSQSGHNTVSWYQQALGQGPQFIFQYYREEENGRGNFPPRFSGLQFPNYSSELNVNALELDDSALYLCASSWRGAVDEQYFGPGTRLTVT.

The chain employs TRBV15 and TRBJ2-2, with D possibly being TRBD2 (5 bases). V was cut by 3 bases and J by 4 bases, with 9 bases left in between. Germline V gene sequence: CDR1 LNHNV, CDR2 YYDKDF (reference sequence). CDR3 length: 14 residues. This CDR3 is CATSRDLLTGELFF. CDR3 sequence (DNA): TGTGCCACCAGCAGGGACTTACTCACCGGGGAGCTGTTTTTT.

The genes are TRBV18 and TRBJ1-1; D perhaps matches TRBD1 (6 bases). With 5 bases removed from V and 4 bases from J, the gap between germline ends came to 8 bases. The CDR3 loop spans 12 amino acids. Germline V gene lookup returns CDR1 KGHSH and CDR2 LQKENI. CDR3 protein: CASSAGVTEAFF. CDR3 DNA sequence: TGTGCCAGCTCAGCAGGGGTCACTGAAGCTTTCTTT. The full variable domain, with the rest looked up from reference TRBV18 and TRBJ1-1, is NAGVMQNPRHLVRRRGQEARLRCSPMKGHSHVYWYRQLPEEGLKFMVYLQKENIIDESGMPKERFSAEFPKEGPSILRIQQVVRGDSAAYFCASSAGVTEAFFGQGTRLTVV.

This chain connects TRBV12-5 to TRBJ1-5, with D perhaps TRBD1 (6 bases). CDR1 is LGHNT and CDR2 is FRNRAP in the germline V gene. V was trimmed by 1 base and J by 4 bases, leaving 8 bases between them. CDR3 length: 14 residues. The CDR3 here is CASGLAGDNQPQHF. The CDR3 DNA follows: TGTGCTAGTGGTTTGGCAGGGGATAATCAGCCCCAGCATTTT. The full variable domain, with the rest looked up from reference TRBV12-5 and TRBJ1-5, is DARVTQTPRHKVTEMGQEVTMRCQPILGHNTVFWYRQTMMQGLELLAYFRNRAPLDDSGMPKDRFSAEMPDATLATLKIQPSEPRDSAVYFCASGLAGDNQPQHFGDGTRLSIL.

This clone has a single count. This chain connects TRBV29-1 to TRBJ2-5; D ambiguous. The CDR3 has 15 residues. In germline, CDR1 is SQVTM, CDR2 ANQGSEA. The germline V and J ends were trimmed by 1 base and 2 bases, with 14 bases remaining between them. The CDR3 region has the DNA TGCAGCGTTGAAGGAGGCCGGAGAAGACAAGAGACCCAGTACTTC. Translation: CSVEGGRRRQETQYF.

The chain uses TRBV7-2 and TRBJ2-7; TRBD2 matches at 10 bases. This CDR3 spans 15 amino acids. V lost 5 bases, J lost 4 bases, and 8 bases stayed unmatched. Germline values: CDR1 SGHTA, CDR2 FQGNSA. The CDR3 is CASSPPGLAIYEQYF. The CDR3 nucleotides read TGTGCCAGCAGCCCCCCGGGACTAGCGATATACGAGCAGTACTTC.

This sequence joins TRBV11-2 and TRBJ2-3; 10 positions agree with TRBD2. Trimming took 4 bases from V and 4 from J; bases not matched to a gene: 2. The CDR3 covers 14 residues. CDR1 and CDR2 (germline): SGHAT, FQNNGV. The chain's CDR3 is CASSSSGSSDTQYF. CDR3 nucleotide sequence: TGTGCCAGCAGCTCTAGCGGGAGTTCAGATACGCAGTATTTT.

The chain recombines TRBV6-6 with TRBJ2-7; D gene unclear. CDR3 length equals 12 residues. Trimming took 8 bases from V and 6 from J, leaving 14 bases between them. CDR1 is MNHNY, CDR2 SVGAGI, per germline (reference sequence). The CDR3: CASAPTRGEQYF. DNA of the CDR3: TGTGCCAGCGCACCCACCCGCGGCGAGCAGTACTTC.

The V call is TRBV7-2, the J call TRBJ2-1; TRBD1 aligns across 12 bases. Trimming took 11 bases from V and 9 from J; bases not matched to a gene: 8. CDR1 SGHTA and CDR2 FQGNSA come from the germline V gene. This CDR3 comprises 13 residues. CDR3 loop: CADRDRGRAEQFF. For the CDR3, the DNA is TGTGCCGACCGGGACAGGGGGCGTGCTGAGCAGTTCTTC.

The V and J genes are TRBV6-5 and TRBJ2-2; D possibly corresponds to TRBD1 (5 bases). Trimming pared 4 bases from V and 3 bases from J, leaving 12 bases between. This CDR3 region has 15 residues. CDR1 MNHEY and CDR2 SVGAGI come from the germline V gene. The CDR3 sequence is CASSSRRQHTGELFF. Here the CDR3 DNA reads TGTGCCAGCAGTTCCCGAAGACAGCACACCGGGGAGCTGTTTTTT.

The CDR3 is CASSVGQLQETQYF. The CDR3 DNA sequence: TGTGCCAGCAGCGTGGGACAGCTTCAAGAGACCCAGTACTTC. The chain has TRBV5-4 and TRBJ2-5; 7 nucleotides agree with TRBD1. This CDR3 region has 14 residues. Germline V gene data show CDR1 as SGHNT and CDR2 as YYREEE (reference sequence). V lost 4 bases and J lost 2; bases outside the gene matches: 5.

Here the CDR3 DNA reads TGTGCCAGCAGCGTAGCGGGACAGGGGGAGGACGAGCAGTACTTC. This sequence encodes CASSVAGQGEDEQYF. The chain employs TRBV9 and TRBJ2-7, with 11 bases that match TRBD1. V was clipped by 0 bases and J by 5 bases; unmatched bases: 4. The CDR3 is 15 residues long. CDR1 is SGDLS, CDR2 YYNGEE, per germline.

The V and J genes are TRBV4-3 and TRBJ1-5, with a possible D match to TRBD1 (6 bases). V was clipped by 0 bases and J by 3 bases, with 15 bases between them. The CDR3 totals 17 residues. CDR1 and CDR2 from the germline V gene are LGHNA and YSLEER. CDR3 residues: CASSQDLQGYFNQPQHF. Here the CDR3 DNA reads TGCGCCAGCAGCCAAGATTTACAGGGTTATTTCAATCAGCCCCAGCATTTT.

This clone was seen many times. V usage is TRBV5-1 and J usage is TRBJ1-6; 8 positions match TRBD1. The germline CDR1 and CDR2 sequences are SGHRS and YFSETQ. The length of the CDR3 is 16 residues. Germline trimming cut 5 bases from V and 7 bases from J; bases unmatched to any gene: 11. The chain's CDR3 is CASRPGTGTRNSPLHF. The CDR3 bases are TGCGCCAGCAGGCCCGGGACAGGAACCAGAAATTCACCCCTCCACTTT.

Here the CDR3 reads CASSFTLGETYEQYF. The CDR3 DNA reads as TGTGCCAGCAGCTTTACCCTGGGGGAGACCTACGAGCAGTACTTC. The rearrangement uses TRBV5-4 and TRBJ2-7; tentatively, D is TRBD1 or TRBD2 (5 bases each). The V end lost 2 bases, the J end lost 2 bases, and 14 bases lay between the germline ends. The CDR3 has 15 residues. The germline gives CDR1 SGHNT, CDR2 YYREEE (reference sequence).

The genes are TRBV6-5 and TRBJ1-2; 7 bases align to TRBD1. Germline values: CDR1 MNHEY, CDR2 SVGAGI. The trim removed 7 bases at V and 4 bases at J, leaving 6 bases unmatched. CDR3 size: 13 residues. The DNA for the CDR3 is TGTGCCAGCACCCCAGGGGGTCTCTATGGCTACACCTTC. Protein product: CASTPGGLYGYTF.

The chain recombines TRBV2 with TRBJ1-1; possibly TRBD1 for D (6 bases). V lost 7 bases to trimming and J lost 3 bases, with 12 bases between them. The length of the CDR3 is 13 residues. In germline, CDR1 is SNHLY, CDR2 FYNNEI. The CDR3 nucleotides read TGTGCCAGCATAAAGGGGGTGGACACTGAAGCTTTCTTT. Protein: CASIKGVDTEAFF. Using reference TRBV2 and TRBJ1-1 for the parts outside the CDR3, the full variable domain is EPEVTQTPSHQVTQMGQEVILRCVPISNHLYFYWYRQILGQKVEFLVSFYNNEISEKSEIFDDQFSVERPDGSNFTLKIRSTKLEDSAMYFCASIKGVDTEAFFGQGTRLTVV.

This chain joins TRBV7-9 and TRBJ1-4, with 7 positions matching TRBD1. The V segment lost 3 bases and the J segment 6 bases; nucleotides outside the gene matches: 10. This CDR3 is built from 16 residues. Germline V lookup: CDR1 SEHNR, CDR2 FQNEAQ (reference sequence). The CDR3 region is CASSLGMTGMDEKLFF. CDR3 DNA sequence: TGTGCCAGCAGCTTGGGGATGACAGGGATGGATGAAAAACTGTTTTTT.

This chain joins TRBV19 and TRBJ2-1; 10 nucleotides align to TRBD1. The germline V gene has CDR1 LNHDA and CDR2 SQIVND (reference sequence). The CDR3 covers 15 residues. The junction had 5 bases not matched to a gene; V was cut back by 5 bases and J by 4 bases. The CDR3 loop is CASSPDRGPYNEQFF. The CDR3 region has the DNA TGTGCCAGTAGTCCCGACAGGGGGCCATACAATGAGCAGTTCTTC.

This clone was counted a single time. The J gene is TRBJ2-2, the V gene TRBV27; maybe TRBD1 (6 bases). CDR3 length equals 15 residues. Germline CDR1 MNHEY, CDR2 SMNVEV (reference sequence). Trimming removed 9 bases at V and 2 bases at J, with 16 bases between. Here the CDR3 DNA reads TGTGCCAGTCCCCTATCCGGGACAAACACCGGGGAGCTGTTTTTT. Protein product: CASPLSGTNTGELFF.

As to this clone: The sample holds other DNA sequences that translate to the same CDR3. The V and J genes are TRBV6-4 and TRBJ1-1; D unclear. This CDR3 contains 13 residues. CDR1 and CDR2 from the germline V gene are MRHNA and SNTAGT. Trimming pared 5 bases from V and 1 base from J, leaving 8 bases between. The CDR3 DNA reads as TGTGCCAGCAGTCGGACCGGGAACACTGAAGCTTTCTTT. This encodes CASSRTGNTEAFF.